These T cell receptor beta chains were read from a single sample in a study of molecular identifiers for immune sequencing clone quantification. One entry per CDR3 protein results from TCRdb running MiXCR on the PCR reads. Altogether approximately 500,000 distinct CDR3 sequences are present, roughly 24% being singletons, with the ten largest covering 0.7% to 0.9%. The source material was naive CD8+ T cells from blood, with Jurkat cell RNA spiked in. The receptors stem from a human donor in good health. Some libraries in this study had Jurkat cell RNA spiked in. Each CDR3 is given with its conserved first and last residue. Each record gives: clone size, J gene, D gene, V gene, CDR3 DNA, CDR3 protein. D genes are given only for firm matches. Rows may omit the clone size; those that give it use once, few, many or a size class.

few	TRBJ2-5	.	TRBV9	TGTGCCAGCACACCGTGGGACCAGTACCAAGAGACCCAGTACTTC	CASTPWDQYQETQYF
.	TRBJ2-5	.	TRBV13	TGTGCCAGCAGCTTATCCGCCTTAGATGAGTCGGAGACCCAGTACTTC	CASSLSALDESETQYF
few	TRBJ1-4	.	TRBV5-6	TGTGCCAGCAGCTTGGGACCTATGAATGAAAAACTGTTTTTT	CASSLGPMNEKLFF
many	TRBJ2-7	.	TRBV19	TGTGCCAGCAGCATAGGGGGTTCCTACGAGCAGTACTTC	CASSIGGSYEQYF
few	TRBJ1-1	.	TRBV6-1	TGTGCCACCACCCTGTGGAGGACATCTGAAGCTTTCTTT	CATTLWRTSEAFF
few	TRBJ2-3	.	TRBV24-1	TGTGCCACCAGTGACTACCCTGGGACTAGCACAGATACGCAGTATTTT	CATSDYPGTSTDTQYF
.	TRBJ1-1	.	TRBV11-2	TGTGCCAGCAGCATAGGTGGGGGGCGCGACACTGAAGCTTTCTTT	CASSIGGGRDTEAFF
.	TRBJ2-7	TRBD1	TRBV12-3/TRBV12-4	TGTGCCAGCAGACGGCCGGGACAGGGTTACGAGCAGTACTTC	CASRRPGQGYEQYF
.	TRBJ2-7	TRBD2	TRBV28	TGTGCCAGCAGCCGCCCTTTGAGACTAGCGGTGCACTACGAGCAGTACTTC	CASSRPLRLAVHYEQYF
.	TRBJ2-7	.	TRBV5-5	TGTGCCAGCAGCTTGGATAGTGGAGGTTTCGAGCAGTACTTC	CASSLDSGGFEQYF
few	TRBJ2-3	.	TRBV19	TGTGGATCCGGGGCGCACTCTAGCACAGATACGCAGTATTTT	CGSGAHSSTDTQYF
few	TRBJ2-3	TRBD2	TRBV5-4	TGTGCCAGCAGCAAGGAGGGTAGCGGGGCTTACGGGGATACGCAGTATTTT	CASSKEGSGAYGDTQYF
many	TRBJ2-7	TRBD1	TRBV5-1	TGCGCCAGCAGCGAATGGACAGGGAGCTCCTACGAGCAGTACTTC	CASSEWTGSSYEQYF
many	TRBJ2-3	.	TRBV12-3/TRBV12-4	TGTGCCAGCAGTAGGGGGGTTCCCTTCACAGATACGCAGTATTTT	CASSRGVPFTDTQYF
few	TRBJ2-7	.	TRBV4-2	TGTGCCAGCAGCCAAGGGCGCGGGCCATTATCCTACGAGCAGTACTTC	CASSQGRGPLSYEQYF
few	TRBJ2-7	TRBD1	TRBV30	TGTGCCTGGAGCAACTCAGGGGGCTCCTACGAGCAGTACTTC	CAWSNSGGSYEQYF
few	TRBJ2-1	.	TRBV7-2	TGTGCCAGCAGCCCCTCGAGCTCCTACAATGAGCAGTTCTTC	CASSPSSSYNEQFF
.	TRBJ1-3	.	TRBV7-9	TGTGCCAGCAGCACTAGTGGGGGGCCAAGCCCTGGAAACACCATATATTTT	CASSTSGGPSPGNTIYF
few	TRBJ1-6	.	TRBV20-1	TGCAGTGCTAGAGGTGGCGGAGGTTCACCCCTCCACTTT	CSARGGGGSPLHF
few	TRBJ2-7	TRBD2	TRBV6-5	TGTGCCAGCAGTTACGAGGCGGGGGGCGCCTTATACGAGCAGTACTTC	CASSYEAGGALYEQYF
.	TRBJ1-1	TRBD1	TRBV28	TGTGCCAGCAGTTTATGGAGACAGGGTGCGATGATGAACACTGAAGCTTTCTTT	CASSLWRQGAMMNTEAFF
many	TRBJ1-1	TRBD1	TRBV2	TGTGCCACCCAGGGGGCTATAGACACTGAAGCTTTCTTT	CATQGAIDTEAFF
.	TRBJ2-3	TRBD2	TRBV27	TGTGCCAGCGGCCCTGGGACTAGCGGGAGGGTTGATACGCAGTATTTT	CASGPGTSGRVDTQYF
.	TRBJ2-1	.	TRBV12-3/TRBV12-4	TGTGCCAGCAGCTTCAGGGGAAGGGCTGAGCAGTTCTTC	CASSFRGRAEQFF
many	TRBJ1-1	TRBD1	TRBV5-1	TGCGCCAGCAGCTGGGGACAGGGGATGAACACTGAAGCTTTCTTT	CASSWGQGMNTEAFF
.	TRBJ2-7	TRBD2	TRBV19	TGTGCCAGTAGTCGCGCTTTAGCGGGAAGGTACGAGCAGTACTTC	CASSRALAGRYEQYF
.	TRBJ1-1	TRBD1	TRBV11-2	TGTGCCAGCAGCTTAGCCTTGGGAACAGGGGAGAAGGGCACTGAAGCTTTCTTT	CASSLALGTGEKGTEAFF
few	TRBJ2-7	TRBD1	TRBV30	TGTGCCTGGAGTCCCGGGACAGGCTCCTACGAGCAGTACTTC	CAWSPGTGSYEQYF
many	TRBJ1-5	.	TRBV7-2	TGTGCCAGCAGCTTAGTGCCCCCTGGACCGAGTAGCAATCAGCCCCAGCATTTT	CASSLVPPGPSSNQPQHF
many	TRBJ2-3	.	TRBV6-5	TGTGCCAGCAGGGACCGGACCTTTGTTACGCAGTATTTT	CASRDRTFVTQYF
.	TRBJ2-1	TRBD1	TRBV13	TGTGCCAGCACCCCCTACGGGACAGGGGGCAAGGATCAGTTCTTC	CASTPYGTGGKDQFF
.	TRBJ1-1	.	TRBV4-1	TGCGCCAGCAGCCAAGCACGGTGGGGGAACACTGAAGCTTTCTTT	CASSQARWGNTEAFF
few	TRBJ1-1	.	TRBV7-9	TGTGCCAGCAGCTTAGATACGGGTAGCGGATTTGACGCTTTCTTT	CASSLDTGSGFDAFF
many	TRBJ2-5	.	TRBV4-3	TGCGCCAGCAGCCAAGGACAGCAAGAGACCCAGTACTTC	CASSQGQQETQYF
.	TRBJ1-6	.	TRBV20-1	TGCAGTGCTAGAGACAGGGTCAACAGTAATTCACCCCTCCACTTT	CSARDRVNSNSPLHF
few	TRBJ1-2	TRBD1	TRBV14	TGTGCCAGCAGCCACCGACAGGGTTCATATGGCTACACCTTC	CASSHRQGSYGYTF
.	TRBJ2-3	TRBD2	TRBV4-3	TGCGCCAGCAACCAAGGTCTAGCGGGGGCCTTTAGCACAGATACGCAGTATTTT	CASNQGLAGAFSTDTQYF
many	TRBJ2-5	TRBD2	TRBV7-9	TGTGCCAGCATCGACTCTACAGCGGGGTACCAAGAGACCCAGTACTTC	CASIDSTAGYQETQYF
few	TRBJ2-1	.	TRBV28	TGTGCCAGCAGTCCCCGTGCGGCGGATGAGCAGTTCTTC	CASSPRAADEQFF
many	TRBJ1-4	.	TRBV28	TGTGCCAGCAGTTTTGGACAAGCCGCAACTAATGAAAAACTGTTTTTT	CASSFGQAATNEKLFF
few	TRBJ1-1	TRBD1	TRBV20-1	TGCAGTACTCCCGTGGGGACAGGGGACACTGAAGCTTTCTTT	CSTPVGTGDTEAFF
many	TRBJ2-7	.	TRBV6-5	TGTGCCAGTCAGGGCCCGTACGAGCAGTACTTC	CASQGPYEQYF
.	TRBJ1-6	TRBD1	TRBV5-5	TGTGCCACTCAGGGGGAGCATAATTCACCCCTCCACTTT	CATQGEHNSPLHF
many	TRBJ2-7	.	TRBV6-5	TGTGCCAGCAGTTACTCGTTTCGGGCCGAGCAGTACTTC	CASSYSFRAEQYF
.	TRBJ1-5	.	TRBV19	TGTGCCAGTAGTATATCAACGTTGAGTTGGCAGCCCCAGCATTTT	CASSISTLSWQPQHF